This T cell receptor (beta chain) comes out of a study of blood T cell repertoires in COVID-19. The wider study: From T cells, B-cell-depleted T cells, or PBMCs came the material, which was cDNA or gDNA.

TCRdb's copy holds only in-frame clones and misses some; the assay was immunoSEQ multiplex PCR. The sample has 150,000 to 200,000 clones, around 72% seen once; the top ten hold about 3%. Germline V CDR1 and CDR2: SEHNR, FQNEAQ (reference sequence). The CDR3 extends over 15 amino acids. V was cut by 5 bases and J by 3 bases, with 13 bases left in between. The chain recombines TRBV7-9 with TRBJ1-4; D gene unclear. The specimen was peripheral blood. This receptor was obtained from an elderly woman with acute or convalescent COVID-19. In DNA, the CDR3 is TGTGCCAGCAGCCCCCGGAGGGTAGCTAATGAAAAACTGTTTTTT. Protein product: CASSPRRVANEKLFF.